The 9 T cell receptor beta chains below come from one sample, sequenced in a study of cytomegalovirus exposure and HLA in healthy donors. Sequencing was performed with immunoSEQ multiplex PCR; in TCRdb, only in-frame clones are kept and a portion is missing. The sample lists about 150,000 clones; 85% to 90% were seen once. Material for sequencing was PBMCs. These receptors were taken from a human donor in good health.

J is TRBJ1-2 and V is TRBV9; the match to TRBD1 covers 10 bases. Germline CDR1 SGDLS, CDR2 YYNGEE. V trimming: 0 bases; J trimming: 8 bases; junction bases outside the gene matches: 10. The CDR3 covers 16 residues. The CDR3 nucleotides are TGTGCCAGCAGCGTAGTAGGGGCCGGGACAGGGGACGGCTACACCTTC. Translated, it gives CASSVVGAGTGDGYTF.

A remark on this clone: One junction end disagrees with the germline gene, perhaps due to a read error. CDR3 sequence: CTSSLSRVPTYEQYF. The CDR3 nucleotides are TGTACCAGCAGTTTATCGCGGGTTCCCACATACGAGCAGTACTTC. The chain uses TRBV27 and TRBJ2-7, with a weak D call TRBD2 (5 bases). Per the germline V gene, CDR1 is MNHEY and CDR2 is SMNVEV (reference sequence). This CDR3 is 15 amino acids long.

The J gene is TRBJ2-5, the V gene TRBV7-3; D gene unclear. Trimming took 5 bases from V and 5 from J, leaving 24 bases between them. The CDR3 totals 17 residues. In germline, CDR1 is SGHTA, CDR2 FQGTGA. CDR3 nucleotide sequence: TGTGCCAGCAGCCAAAGATCCTGGAACCGCCCGCGGGAGACCCAGTACTTC. Its protein product is CASSQRSWNRPRETQYF.

The gene calls are TRBV11-2 and TRBJ2-7, with TRBD1 matching over 9 bases. The germline CDR1 and CDR2 sequences are SGHAT and FQNNGV. Losses at the gene ends were 5 bases for V and 5 bases for J; bases not matched to a gene: 10. CDR3 length: 15 amino acids. The CDR3 DNA reads as TGTGCCAGCAGCCTTTTCGGGACAGGGCCCCACGAGCAGTACTTC. Protein sequence: CASSLFGTGPHEQYF.

The gene calls are TRBV11-2 and TRBJ2-3; TRBD1 aligns across 10 bases. J lost 4 bases, V lost 1 base, and 5 bases had no gene match. The germline gives CDR1 SGHAT, CDR2 FQNNGV. The CDR3 length is 16 residues. The CDR3 protein is CASSLGDRGRADTQYF. The CDR3 DNA sequence: TGTGCCAGCAGCTTAGGGGACAGGGGTAGGGCAGATACGCAGTATTTT.

This chain links TRBV2 with TRBJ1-6, with 7 bases identical to TRBD1. Germline V gene lookup returns CDR1 SNHLY and CDR2 FYNNEI. Trimming at V came to 3 bases and at J to 7 bases, leaving 3 bases not matched to a gene. This CDR3 spans 14 amino acids. The CDR3 sequence is CASSETGLNSPLHF. For the CDR3, the DNA is TGTGCCAGCAGTGAGACAGGGCTAAATTCACCCCTCCACTTT.

CDR3 in DNA: TGTGCCAGCAGCCCTTCAGGCGCCTACAATGAGCAGTTCTTC. Protein: CASSPSGAYNEQFF. V is TRBV7-2 and J is TRBJ2-1; D is unresolved. The ends were cut back, 5 bases at V and 2 bases at J, with 10 bases in the middle. The CDR3 is 14 amino acids. The germline CDR1 and CDR2 sequences are SGHTA and FQGNSA. The complete variable domain, with remaining parts taken from reference TRBV7-2 and TRBJ2-1, reads GAGVSQSPSNKVTEKGKDVELRCDPISGHTALYWYRQSLGQGLEFLIYFQGNSAPDKSGLPSDRFSAERTGGSVSTLTIQRTQQEDSAVYLCASSPSGAYNEQFFGPGTRLTVL.

The V and J genes are TRBV5-6 and TRBJ2-4; 11 positions agree with TRBD1. Germline lookup yields CDR1 SGHDT and CDR2 YYEEEE. The junction had 21 bases not matched to a gene; V was cut back by 6 bases and J by 7 bases. This CDR3 contains 19 residues. The CDR3 loop reads CASTTAGGQGAGSSNIQYF. The CDR3 DNA follows: TGTGCCAGCACCACCGCAGGAGGACAGGGGGCCGGGTCGTCCAACATTCAGTACTTC.

This chain connects TRBV7-2 to TRBJ1-1, with D possibly matching TRBD1 (5 bases). Trimming pared 5 bases from V and 9 bases from J, leaving 13 bases between. The CDR3 has 12 amino acids. Germline assignment: CDR1 SGHTA and CDR2 FQGNSA. The CDR3 reads CASSLSSGKAFF. The CDR3 region has the DNA TGTGCCAGCAGCCTCTCATCAGGGAAAGCTTTCTTT.